This T cell receptor beta chain emerged from a study of CD8 T cells in Susac syndrome. Random hexamers were used to reverse transcribe the RNA input (0.5 to 1 ug). An immunoSEQ multiplex PCR amplified TCR beta CDR3 over 54 Vbeta and 13 Jbeta. Each CDR3 protein is one row after TCRdb ran MiXCR on the immunoSEQ multiplex PCR reads. This sample has approximately 120,000 distinct CDR3 sequences, with more than 90% found just once. Negative isolation was used for CD8+ and CD4+ T cells and FACS enrichment for TEMRA cells. Points on this clonotype: Its antigen is currently unknown.

Study-level points and caveats: TCR sequencing and HLA analysis covered a relatively small number of individuals.

Unmatched junction bases numbered 6, after V lost 0 bases and J lost 5 bases. Germline V CDR1 and CDR2: DFQATT, SNEGSKA (reference sequence). The CDR3 is 15 residues long. The source is a human donor in good health. The rearrangement links TRBV20-1 to TRBJ2-5; 10 bases are a match to TRBD2. The sequenced sample consisted of CD4+ T cells from PBMCs. The CDR3 nucleotides read TGCAGTGCTAGAGACCTTAGCGGGAGGCGGGAGACCCAGTACTTC. Protein: CSARDLSGRRETQYF.